The 6 T cell receptor beta chains below all came from one sample that was sequenced in a study of control samples from healthy donors and cancer patients. Measured with immunoSEQ multiplex PCR; TCRdb has only the in-frame clones, and not every one. The sample holds some 150,000 clones, 91% seen once. The sequenced material came from blood. Source of these receptors: a woman aged 25 to 45 in good health.

This chain links TRBV4-2 with TRBJ1-5; 7 nucleotides line up with TRBD1. The V gene end was trimmed by 0 bases and the J gene end by 2 bases; junction bases not matched to a gene: 4. The CDR3 spans 16 residues. CDR1 LGHNA and CDR2 YNFKEQ come from the germline V gene. DNA of the CDR3: TGTGCCAGCAGCCAAGACGGGCAGGGGGGCAATCAGCCCCAGCATTTT. Amino acid sequence: CASSQDGQGGNQPQHF.

Details on this clone: Other DNA variants within this sample encode the same CDR3. The CDR3: CASSQDRDSNQPQHF. The CDR3 DNA sequence: TGCGCCAGCAGCCAAGATCGCGACAGCAATCAGCCCCAGCATTTT. The V and J genes are TRBV4-3 and TRBJ1-5; the D is unclear. The germline V and J ends were trimmed by 0 bases and 1 base, with 7 bases remaining between them. CDR1 is LGHNA, CDR2 YSLEER, per germline. The CDR3 loop spans 15 amino acids.

The rearrangement joins TRBV2 to TRBJ1-2; 10 positions match TRBD1. Per the germline V gene, CDR1 is SNHLY and CDR2 is FYNNEI. The CDR3 loop spans 12 amino acids. Unmatched junction bases numbered 3, after V lost 6 bases and J lost 8 bases. DNA of the CDR3: TGTGCCAGCAGGGGACAGGGGCCGGGCTACACCTTC. Translating it yields CASRGQGPGYTF.

The V and J genes are TRBV30 and TRBJ2-3, with 8 bases aligning to TRBD2. The ends lost 7 bases at V and 2 bases at J; junction bases unmatched: 2. Germline V gene lookup returns CDR1 GTSNPN and CDR2 SVGIG (reference sequence). The CDR3 spans 12 residues. CDR3 coding DNA: TGTGCCTTTAGCGGGACCACAGATACGCAGTATTTT. Amino acid sequence: CAFSGTTDTQYF.

This clone was picked up one time. The V call is TRBV9, the J call TRBJ2-1; TRBD2 is a possible D gene (6 bases). Between the trimmed V and J ends, which lost 0 bases and 6 bases, there was a span of 10 bases. The CDR3 consists of 14 residues. The germline V gene has CDR1 SGDLS and CDR2 YYNGEE. CDR3 in DNA: TGTGCCAGCAGCGTAGCGGGAGTTCGCAATGAGCAGTTCTTC. This encodes CASSVAGVRNEQFF. Using reference TRBV9 and TRBJ2-1 for the parts outside the CDR3, the full variable domain is DSGVTQTPKHLITATGQRVTLRCSPRSGDLSVYWYQQSLDQGLQFLIQYYNGEERAKGNILERFSAQQFPDLHSELNLSSLELGDSALYFCASSVAGVRNEQFFGPGTRLTVL.

Turning to this clone: The sample contains more than one DNA sequence encoding this CDR3. This rearrangement joins TRBV28 to TRBJ1-6, with D tentatively TRBD1 (5 bases). Per the germline V gene, CDR1 is MDHEN and CDR2 is SYDVKM. V lost 6 bases to trimming and J lost 1 base, with 10 bases between them. The CDR3 sequence is 15 residues long. The CDR3 is CASRTGGSYNSPLHF. CDR3 nucleotides: TGTGCCAGCAGAACCGGGGGTTCCTATAATTCACCCCTCCACTTT.